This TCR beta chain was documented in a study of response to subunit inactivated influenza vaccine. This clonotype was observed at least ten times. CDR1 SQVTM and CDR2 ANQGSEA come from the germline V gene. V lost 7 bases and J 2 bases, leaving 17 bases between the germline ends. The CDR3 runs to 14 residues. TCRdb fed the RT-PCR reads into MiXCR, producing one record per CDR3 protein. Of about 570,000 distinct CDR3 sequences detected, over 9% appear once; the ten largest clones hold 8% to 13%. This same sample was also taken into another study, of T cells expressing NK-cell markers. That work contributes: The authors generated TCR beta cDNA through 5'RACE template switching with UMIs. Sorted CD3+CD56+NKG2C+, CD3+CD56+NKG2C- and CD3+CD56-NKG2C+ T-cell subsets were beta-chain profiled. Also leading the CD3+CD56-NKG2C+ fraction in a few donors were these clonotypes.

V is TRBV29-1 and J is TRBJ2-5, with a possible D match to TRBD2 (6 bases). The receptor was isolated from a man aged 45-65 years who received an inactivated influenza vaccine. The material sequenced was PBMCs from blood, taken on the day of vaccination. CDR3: CSAERGNLQETQYF. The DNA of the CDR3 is TGCAGCGCGGAACGGGGGAACCTACAAGAGACCCAGTACTTC. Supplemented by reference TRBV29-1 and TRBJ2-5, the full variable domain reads SAVISQKPSRDICQRGTSLTIQCQVDSQVTMMFWYRQQPGQSLTLIATANQGSEATYESGFVIDKFPISRPNLTFSTLTVSNMSPEDSSIYLCSAERGNLQETQYFGPGTRLLVL.